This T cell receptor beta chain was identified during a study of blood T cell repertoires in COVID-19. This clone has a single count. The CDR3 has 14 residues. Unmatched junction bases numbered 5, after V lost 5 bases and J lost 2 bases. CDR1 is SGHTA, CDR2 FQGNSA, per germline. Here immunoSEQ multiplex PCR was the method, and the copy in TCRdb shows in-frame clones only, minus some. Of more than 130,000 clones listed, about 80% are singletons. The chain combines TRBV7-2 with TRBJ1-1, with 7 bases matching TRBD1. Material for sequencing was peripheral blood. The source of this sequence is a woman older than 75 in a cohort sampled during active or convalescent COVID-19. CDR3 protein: CASSAGQANTEAFF. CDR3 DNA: TGTGCCAGCAGCGCCGGACAGGCCAACACTGAAGCTTTCTTT.